The TCR beta chain under discussion was sequenced for a study of T cells after yellow fever vaccination. TCRdb analysed the 5' RACE reads with MiXCR anew, one entry per CDR3 protein. Found here are 500,000 to 650,000 distinct CDR3 sequences, about 14% of them singletons; the top ten hold roughly 13%. Germline loops: CDR1 LGHNA, CDR2 YSLEER. This CDR3 has 17 residues. The V segment lost 0 bases and the J segment 4 bases; nucleotides outside the gene matches: 9. The specimen was PBMCs, collected on the day of the yellow fever booster vaccination. The rearrangement links TRBV4-3 to TRBJ2-7, with 10 bases identical to TRBD2. This receptor was taken from a young man who received the YFV17D yellow fever vaccine. CDR3 protein: CASSQDVLTSGIYEQYF. For the CDR3, the DNA is TGCGCCAGCAGCCAAGATGTTTTAACTAGCGGGATTTACGAGCAGTACTTC.